The 15 T cell receptor beta chains reported below all come from one sample, sequenced in a study of shared clonotypes between healthy human individuals (dated by TCRdb to 2020 to 2021). The library relied on the immunoSEQ multiplex PCR assay. TCRdb carries this immuneACCESS record with in-frame sequences only. Its versions omit some clonotypes, under half of them owing to an unresolved V gene in the studies checked, with the rest unexplained. This sample is represented by fewer than 600,000 clones; 79% of them were singletons. The ten largest clones represent around 13% of the sample. The sample was PBMCs. These receptors originate from a woman aged 40 to 50 in good health. Some clones in this sample may be carry-over from other donors' samples.

The chain recombines TRBV6-1 with TRBJ1-1; D might be TRBD1 (5 bases). The CDR3 is made up of 14 amino acids. Trimming took off 0 bases at V and 5 bases at J, with 10 bases between the two ends. The germline gives CDR1 MNHNS, CDR2 SASEGT. The CDR3 DNA sequence: TGTGCCAGCAGTGAAGCAGGCAGGGTGACTGAAGCTTTCTTT. Translated: CASSEAGRVTEAFF.

The rearrangement links TRBV7-2 to TRBJ2-1, with D possibly TRBD2 on 7 matching bases. This CDR3 has 16 residues. The germline V gene has CDR1 SGHTA and CDR2 FQGNSA. V dropped 1 base and J dropped 6 bases, with 16 bases sitting between them. The CDR3 bases are TGTGCCAGCAGCTTAGTTTCGGGGGGCGGACGCAATGAGCAGTTCTTC. Translated, it gives CASSLVSGGGRNEQFF.

This chain links TRBV5-4 with TRBJ2-3, with TRBD1 matching 7 bases. Unmatched junction bases numbered 4, after V lost 0 bases and J lost 0 bases. The CDR3 is made up of 16 amino acids. Germline assignment: CDR1 SGHNT and CDR2 YYREEE (reference sequence). The CDR3 here is CASSLATGPSTDTQYF. Here the CDR3 DNA reads TGTGCCAGCAGCTTGGCGACAGGGCCTAGCACAGATACGCAGTATTTT.

The V and J genes are TRBV4-1 and TRBJ1-5, with D perhaps matching TRBD1 (5 bases). V was pared by 1 base and J by 0 bases, with 13 bases between. This CDR3 region has 17 residues. In germline, CDR1 is MGHRA, CDR2 YSYEKL. CDR3 region: CASSQVPGAYSNQPQHF. In DNA form, the CDR3 reads TGCGCCAGCAGCCAAGTCCCCGGGGCCTATAGCAATCAGCCCCAGCATTTT.

This clone appeared a few times. V gene TRBV5-1 combines with J gene TRBJ1-1, with no clear D. Germline V gene data show CDR1 as SGHRS and CDR2 as YFSETQ. The V gene lost 4 bases and the J gene lost 1 base, with 8 bases spanning the gap. The CDR3 has 13 residues. CDR3 bases: TGCGCCAGCAGCCGCGGGGAGAACACTGAAGCTTTCTTT. As protein: CASSRGENTEAFF.

This clone was counted between two and nine times. V usage is TRBV10-3 and J usage is TRBJ1-2; D unresolved. The germline V gene encodes CDR1 ENHRY and CDR2 SYGVKD. This CDR3 is built from 12 residues. V gave up 5 bases and J gave up 4 bases, with 8 bases separating them. The CDR3 DNA sequence: TGTGCCATCAGTCTGACTGGCTATGGCTACACCTTC. This translates into CAISLTGYGYTF.

This chain joins TRBV10-2 and TRBJ2-7, with D unresolved. Trimming took 4 bases from V and 0 from J, leaving 10 bases between them. The length of the CDR3 is 14 residues. The germline V gene has CDR1 WSHSY and CDR2 SAAADI. The CDR3 DNA reads TGCGCCAGCAGTGCTACGTTGAACTCCTACGAGCAGTACTTC. Its translation is CASSATLNSYEQYF.

The V gene is TRBV5-1, the J gene TRBJ2-5, with 14 bases fitting TRBD2. CDR3 length: 18 residues. J lost 2 bases, V lost 4 bases, and 10 bases had no gene match. Germline V gene sequence: CDR1 SGHRS, CDR2 YFSETQ. This chain's CDR3 is CASSTTGTSGSPQETQYF. Here the CDR3 DNA reads TGCGCCAGCAGCACAACCGGGACTAGCGGGAGTCCTCAAGAGACCCAGTACTTC.

The genes are TRBV5-1 and TRBJ1-5; tentative D call: TRBD1 (6 bases). V was trimmed by 5 bases and J by 4 bases, leaving 10 bases between them. The CDR3 totals 13 residues. Germline CDR1 reads SGHRS; CDR2 reads YFSETQ. The CDR3 DNA reads TGCGCCAGCAGATACGACAGGAATCAGCCCCAGCATTTT. It is translated as CASRYDRNQPQHF.

This clone was counted at least ten times. At the DNA level, this CDR3 is encoded by other sequences in the same sample as well. This sequence joins TRBV4-1 and TRBJ2-7, with 10 positions matching TRBD1. Germline CDR1 and CDR2: MGHRA and YSYEKL. Germline trimming cut 5 bases from V and 7 bases from J; bases unmatched to any gene: 5. This CDR3 contains 13 residues. The CDR3 protein is CASSSRTGGEQYF. In nucleotides, the CDR3 is TGCGCCAGCAGCTCTCGGACAGGGGGTGAGCAGTACTTC.

The chain uses TRBV28 and TRBJ2-1, with 10 bases aligning to TRBD1. Germline V gene lookup returns CDR1 MDHEN and CDR2 SYDVKM. This CDR3 comprises 14 residues. Losses at the gene ends were 8 bases for V and 3 bases for J; bases not matched to a gene: 4. The CDR3 DNA sequence: TGTGCCAGCTTCGACAGGGGGCGCTACAATGAGCAGTTCTTC. Its translation: CASFDRGRYNEQFF.

Comments on this clone: This likely came from a read error, as a far larger clone is one base away. V gene TRBV6-4 combines with J gene TRBJ2-3; 7 bases are shared with TRBD2. This CDR3 spans 15 amino acids. Looked up from germline, CDR1 is MRHNA and CDR2 is SNTAGT. With V trimmed by 2 bases and J by 4 bases, 6 bases remained unmatched. CDR3 loop: CASSDPSGRADTQYF. As DNA, the CDR3 is TGTGCCAGCAGTGACCCGAGTGGGAGGGCAGATACGCAGTATTTT.

The gene calls are TRBV27 and TRBJ2-7, with 11 bases matching TRBD1. Germline V gene data show CDR1 as MNHEY and CDR2 as SMNVEV (reference sequence). With V trimmed by 3 bases and J by 5 bases, 9 bases remained unmatched. The CDR3 contains 16 residues. CDR3 nucleotides: TGTGCCAGCAGTTTCCGTCCGGGACAGGGGGTACACGAGCAGTACTTC. The encoded protein is CASSFRPGQGVHEQYF.

Here the CDR3 reads CASSLAVTSSYEQYF. In DNA, the CDR3 is TGTGCCAGCAGCTTAGCAGTGACTAGCAGCTACGAGCAGTACTTC. This sequence joins TRBV11-1 and TRBJ2-5, with TRBD2 identical over 7 bases. The DNA matches TRBJ2-7 better at its end, which makes the J call doubtful. CDR3 length: 15 residues. The germline V gene encodes CDR1 SGHAT and CDR2 FQDESV (reference sequence).

This sequence joins TRBV11-3 and TRBJ2-7; TRBD1 might be the D (6 bases). Trimming took off 4 bases at V and 7 bases at J, with 11 bases between the two ends. The CDR3 is made up of 12 amino acids. Germline loops: CDR1 SGHNT, CDR2 YENEEA. As DNA, the CDR3 is TGTGCCAGCAGCTCACAGGGTGGTGAGCAGTACTTC. Encoded protein: CASSSQGGEQYF.